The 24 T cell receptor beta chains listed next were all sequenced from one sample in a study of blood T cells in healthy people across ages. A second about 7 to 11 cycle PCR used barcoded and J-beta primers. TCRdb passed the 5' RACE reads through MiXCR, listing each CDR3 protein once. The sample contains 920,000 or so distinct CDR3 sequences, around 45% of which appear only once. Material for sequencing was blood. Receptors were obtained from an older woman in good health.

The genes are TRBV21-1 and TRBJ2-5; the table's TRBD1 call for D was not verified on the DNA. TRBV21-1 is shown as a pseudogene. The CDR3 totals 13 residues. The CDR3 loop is CASSPTGVYERYF. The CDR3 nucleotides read TGTGCCAGCAGTCCCACAGGGGTATACGAGCGGTACTTC.

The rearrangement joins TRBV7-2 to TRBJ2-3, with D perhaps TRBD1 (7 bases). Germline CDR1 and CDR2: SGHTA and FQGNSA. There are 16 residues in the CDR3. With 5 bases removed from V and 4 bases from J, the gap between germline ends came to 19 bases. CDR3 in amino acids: CASSPRGEYQPDTQYF. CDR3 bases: TGTGCCAGCAGCCCCAGGGGGGAATACCAGCCAGATACGCAGTATTTT.

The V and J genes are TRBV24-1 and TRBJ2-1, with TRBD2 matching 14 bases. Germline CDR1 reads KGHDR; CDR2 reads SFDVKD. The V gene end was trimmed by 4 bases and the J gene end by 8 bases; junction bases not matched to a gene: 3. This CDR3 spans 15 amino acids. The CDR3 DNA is TGTGCCACCAGTGAGGGACTAGCGGGAGATGATGAGCAGTTCTTC. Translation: CATSEGLAGDDEQFF.

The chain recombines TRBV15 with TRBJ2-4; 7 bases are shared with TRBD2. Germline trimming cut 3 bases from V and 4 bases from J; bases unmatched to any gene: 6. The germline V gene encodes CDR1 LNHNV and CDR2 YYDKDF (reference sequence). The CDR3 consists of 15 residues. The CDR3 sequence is CATSRAGVVKNIQYF. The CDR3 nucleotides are TGTGCCACCAGCAGGGCGGGGGTGGTGAAAAACATTCAGTACTTC.

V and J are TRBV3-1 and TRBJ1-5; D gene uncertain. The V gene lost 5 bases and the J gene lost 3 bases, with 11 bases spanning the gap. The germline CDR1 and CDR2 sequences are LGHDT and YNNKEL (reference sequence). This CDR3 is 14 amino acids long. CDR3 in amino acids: CASSGSQFNQPQHF. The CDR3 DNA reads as TGTGCCAGCAGCGGATCCCAATTCAATCAGCCCCAGCATTTT.

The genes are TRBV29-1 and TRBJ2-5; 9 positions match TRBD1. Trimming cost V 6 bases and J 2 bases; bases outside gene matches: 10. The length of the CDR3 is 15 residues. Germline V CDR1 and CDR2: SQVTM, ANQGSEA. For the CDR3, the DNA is TGCAGCGTCCAACAGGGGGCAGGGAGGCAAGAGACCCAGTACTTC. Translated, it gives CSVQQGAGRQETQYF.

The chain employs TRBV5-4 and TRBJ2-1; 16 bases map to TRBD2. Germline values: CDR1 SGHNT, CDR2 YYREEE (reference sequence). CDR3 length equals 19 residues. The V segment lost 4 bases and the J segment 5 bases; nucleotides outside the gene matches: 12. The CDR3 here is CASSPGLAGGPRAHNEQFF. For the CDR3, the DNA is TGTGCCAGCAGCCCGGGACTAGCGGGAGGGCCCCGAGCCCACAATGAGCAGTTCTTC.

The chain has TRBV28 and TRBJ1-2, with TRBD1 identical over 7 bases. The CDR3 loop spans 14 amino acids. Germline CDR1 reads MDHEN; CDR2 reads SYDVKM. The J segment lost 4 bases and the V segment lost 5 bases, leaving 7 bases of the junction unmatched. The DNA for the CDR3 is TGTGCCAGCAGTCCCGGGGACAGAGCCTATGGCTACACCTTC. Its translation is CASSPGDRAYGYTF.

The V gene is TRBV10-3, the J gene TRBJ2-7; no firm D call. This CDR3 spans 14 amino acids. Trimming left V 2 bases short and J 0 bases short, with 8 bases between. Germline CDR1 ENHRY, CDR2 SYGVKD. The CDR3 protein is CAISEMAASYEQYF. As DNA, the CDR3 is TGTGCCATCAGTGAGATGGCAGCCTCCTACGAGCAGTACTTC.

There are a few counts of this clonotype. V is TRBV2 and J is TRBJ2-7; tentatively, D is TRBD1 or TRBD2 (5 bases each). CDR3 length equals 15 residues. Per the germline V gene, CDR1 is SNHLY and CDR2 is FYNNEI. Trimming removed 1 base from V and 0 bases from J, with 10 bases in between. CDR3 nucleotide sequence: TGTGCCAGCAGTGAAGGGGACGCCCTCTCCTACGAGCAGTACTTC. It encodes CASSEGDALSYEQYF.

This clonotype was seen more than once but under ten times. CDR3 amino acids: CATSDLRTNTGELFF. CDR3 in DNA: TGTGCCACCAGTGATCTCCGAACGAACACCGGGGAGCTGTTTTTT. The chain combines TRBV24-1 with TRBJ2-2; D gene ambiguous. The ends were cut back, 3 bases at V and 0 bases at J, with 7 bases in the middle. The CDR3 contains 15 residues. Germline CDR1 reads KGHDR; CDR2 reads SFDVKD.

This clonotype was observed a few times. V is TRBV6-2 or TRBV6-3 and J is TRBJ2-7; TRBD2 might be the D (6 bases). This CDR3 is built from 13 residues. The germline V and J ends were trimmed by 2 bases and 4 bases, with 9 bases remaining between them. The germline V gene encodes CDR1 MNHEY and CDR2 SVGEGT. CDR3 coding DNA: TGTGCCAGCAGTTACCCGGGACTTTACGAGCAGTACTTC. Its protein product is CASSYPGLYEQYF.

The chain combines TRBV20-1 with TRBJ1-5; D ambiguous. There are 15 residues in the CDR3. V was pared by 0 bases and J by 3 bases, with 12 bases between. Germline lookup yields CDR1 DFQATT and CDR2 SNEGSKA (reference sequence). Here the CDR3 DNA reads TGCAGTGCTAGAGACGCTGGACGCGTCAATCAGCCCCAGCATTTT. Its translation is CSARDAGRVNQPQHF.

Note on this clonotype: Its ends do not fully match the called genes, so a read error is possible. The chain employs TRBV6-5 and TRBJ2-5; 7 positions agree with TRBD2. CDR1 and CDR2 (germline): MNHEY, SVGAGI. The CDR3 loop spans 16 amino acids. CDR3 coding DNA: TGTGCCAGCAGTTACACCGGGCTAGCGGTACCCTACGAGCAGTGCTTC. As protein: CASSYTGLAVPYEQCF.

The CDR3 nucleotides are TGTGCCAGCAGTTATACAGGGAAAGGCACTGAAGCTTTCTTT. Amino acids: CASSYTGKGTEAFF. The V call is TRBV6-5, the J call TRBJ1-1, with D perhaps matching TRBD1 (6 bases). The V end lost 3 bases, the J end lost 4 bases, and 12 bases lay between the germline ends. CDR1 is MNHEY, CDR2 SVGAGI, per germline. This CDR3 is built from 14 residues.

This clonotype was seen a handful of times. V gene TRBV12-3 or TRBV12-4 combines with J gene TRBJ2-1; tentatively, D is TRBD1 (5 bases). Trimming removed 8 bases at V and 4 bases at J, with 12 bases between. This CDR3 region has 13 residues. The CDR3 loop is CASVGHKYNEQFF. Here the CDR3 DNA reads TGTGCCAGCGTCGGACACAAGTACAATGAGCAGTTCTTC.

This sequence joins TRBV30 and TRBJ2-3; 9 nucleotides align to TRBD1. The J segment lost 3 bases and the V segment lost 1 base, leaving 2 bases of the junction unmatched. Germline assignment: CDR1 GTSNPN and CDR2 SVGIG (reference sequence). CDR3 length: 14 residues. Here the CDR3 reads CAWSGDRVTDTQYF. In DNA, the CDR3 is TGTGCCTGGAGTGGGGACAGGGTTACAGATACGCAGTATTTT.

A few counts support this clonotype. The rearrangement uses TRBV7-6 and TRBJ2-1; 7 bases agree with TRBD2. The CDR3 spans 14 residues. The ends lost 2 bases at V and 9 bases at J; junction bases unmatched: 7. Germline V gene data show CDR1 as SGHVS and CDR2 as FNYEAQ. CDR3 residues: CASSLMREFAEQFF. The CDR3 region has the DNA TGTGCCAGCAGCTTAATGCGGGAGTTTGCTGAGCAGTTCTTC.

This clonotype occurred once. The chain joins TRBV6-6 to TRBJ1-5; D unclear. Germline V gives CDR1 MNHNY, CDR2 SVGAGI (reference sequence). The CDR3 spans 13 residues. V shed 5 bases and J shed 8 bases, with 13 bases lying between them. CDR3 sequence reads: CASSDNHGEPQHF. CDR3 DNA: TGTGCCAGCAGTGATAATCACGGGGAGCCCCAGCATTTT.

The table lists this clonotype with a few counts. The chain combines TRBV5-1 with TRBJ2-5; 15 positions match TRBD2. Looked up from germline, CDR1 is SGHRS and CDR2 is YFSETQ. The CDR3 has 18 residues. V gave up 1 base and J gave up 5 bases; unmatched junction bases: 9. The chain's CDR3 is CASSLLGLAGGGRETQYF. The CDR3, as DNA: TGCGCCAGCAGCTTGCTGGGACTAGCGGGAGGAGGCCGCGAGACCCAGTACTTC.

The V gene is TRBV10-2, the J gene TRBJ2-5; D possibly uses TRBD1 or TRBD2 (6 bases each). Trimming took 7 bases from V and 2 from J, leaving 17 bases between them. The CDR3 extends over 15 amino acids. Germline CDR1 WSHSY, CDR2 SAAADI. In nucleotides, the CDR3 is TGCGCCAGCACGGGGGCAGGGGTTGGGCAAGAGACCCAGTACTTC. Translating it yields CASTGAGVGQETQYF.

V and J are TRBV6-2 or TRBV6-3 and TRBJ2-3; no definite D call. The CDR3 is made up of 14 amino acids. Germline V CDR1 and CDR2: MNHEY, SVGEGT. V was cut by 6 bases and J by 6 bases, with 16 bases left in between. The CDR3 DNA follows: TGTGCCAGCAGCCACGGCCCCCAGCGTGATACGCAGTATTTT. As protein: CASSHGPQRDTQYF.

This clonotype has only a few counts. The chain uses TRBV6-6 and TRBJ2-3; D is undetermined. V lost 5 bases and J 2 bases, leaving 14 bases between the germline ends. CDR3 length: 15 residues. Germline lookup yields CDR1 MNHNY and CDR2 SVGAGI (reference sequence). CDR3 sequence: CASSLTGGATDTQYF. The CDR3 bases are TGTGCCAGCAGTCTGACTGGCGGCGCCACAGATACGCAGTATTTT.

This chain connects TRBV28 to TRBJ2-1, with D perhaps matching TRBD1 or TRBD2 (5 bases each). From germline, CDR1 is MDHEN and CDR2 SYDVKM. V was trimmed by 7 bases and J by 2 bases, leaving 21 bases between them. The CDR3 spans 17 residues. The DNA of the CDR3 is TGTGCCAGCAAACTAAACCGGGGAAAGGGACCCTACAATGAGCAGTTCTTC. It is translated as CASKLNRGKGPYNEQFF.